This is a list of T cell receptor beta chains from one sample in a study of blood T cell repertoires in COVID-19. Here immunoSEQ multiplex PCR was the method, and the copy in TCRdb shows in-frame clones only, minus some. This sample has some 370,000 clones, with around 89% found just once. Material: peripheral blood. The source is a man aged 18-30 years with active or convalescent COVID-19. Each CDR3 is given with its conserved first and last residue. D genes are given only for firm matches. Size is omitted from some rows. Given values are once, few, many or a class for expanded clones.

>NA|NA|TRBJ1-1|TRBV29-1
CSVGQRQVNTEAFF
TGCAGCGTTGGCCAACGCCAGGTGAACACTGAAGCTTTCTTT
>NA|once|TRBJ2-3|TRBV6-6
CASSYRGEDTQYF
TGTGCCAGCAGTTACCGGGGAGAAGATACGCAGTATTTT
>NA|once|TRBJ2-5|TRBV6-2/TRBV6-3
CASSSHRQVTQYF
TGTGCCAGCAGTTCCCACCGACAGGTGACCCAGTACTTC
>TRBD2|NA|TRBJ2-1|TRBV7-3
CASSLRGTGTSGLEQFF
TGTGCCAGCAGCTTAAGAGGGACCGGGACTAGCGGACTTGAGCAGTTCTTC
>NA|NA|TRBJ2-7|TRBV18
CASSPHPGYEQYF
TGTGCCAGCTCACCCCATCCAGGGTACGAGCAGTACTTC
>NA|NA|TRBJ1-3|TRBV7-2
CASSQMPRRGAIYF
TGCGCCAGCAGCCAGATGCCCCGGCGGGGGGCCATATATTTT
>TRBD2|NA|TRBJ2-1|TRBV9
CASSPGTSGGDEQFF
TGTGCCAGCAGCCCCGGGACTAGCGGGGGTGATGAGCAGTTCTTC
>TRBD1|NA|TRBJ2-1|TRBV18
CASSRETGAGNEQFF
TGTGCCAGCTCGAGAGAGACAGGGGCTGGTAATGAGCAGTTCTTC
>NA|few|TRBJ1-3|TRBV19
CASSRGMRNTIYF
TGTGCCAGTAGTAGAGGCATGAGAAACACCATATATTTT
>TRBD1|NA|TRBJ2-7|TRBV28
CASRLNRGSTYEQYF
TGTGCCAGCAGACTAAACAGGGGCTCGACCTACGAGCAGTACTTC
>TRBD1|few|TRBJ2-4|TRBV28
CASSRQGGDKNIQYF
TGTGCCAGCAGTAGACAGGGTGGGGACAAAAACATTCAGTACTTC
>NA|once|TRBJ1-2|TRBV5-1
CASSFIASEGYTF
TGCGCCAGCAGCTTTATAGCCAGCGAGGGCTACACCTTC
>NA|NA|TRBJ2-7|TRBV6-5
CASSYSGRGDEQYF
TGTGCCAGCAGTTACTCGGGCAGGGGCGACGAGCAGTACTTC
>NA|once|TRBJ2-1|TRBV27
CASSRDFVYEQFF
TGTGCCAGCAGCCGGGACTTTGTTTATGAGCAGTTCTTC
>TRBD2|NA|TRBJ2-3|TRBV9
CASSVTSGRAVTDTQYF
TGTGCCAGCAGCGTGACTAGCGGGAGGGCTGTCACAGATACGCAGTATTTT
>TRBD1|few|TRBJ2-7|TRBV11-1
CASSSYLGQGYEQYF
TGTGCCAGCAGCTCGTACCTTGGACAGGGCTACGAGCAGTACTTC
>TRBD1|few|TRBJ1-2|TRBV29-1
CSVEGWGDRAESYGYTF
TGCAGCGTTGAAGGGTGGGGAGACAGGGCCGAGAGCTATGGCTACACCTTC
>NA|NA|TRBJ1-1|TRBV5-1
CASSWTADMNTEAFF
TGCGCCAGCAGTTGGACAGCCGACATGAACACTGAAGCTTTCTTT
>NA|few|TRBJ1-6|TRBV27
CASSWRAGDSPLHF
TGTGCCAGCAGTTGGCGGGCCGGAGATTCACCCCTCCACTTT
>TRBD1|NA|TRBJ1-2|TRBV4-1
CASSQEPRTGRNYGYTF
TGCGCCAGCAGCCAAGAGCCTCGGACAGGCCGCAACTATGGCTACACCTTC
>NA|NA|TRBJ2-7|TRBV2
CASSNRYEQYF
TGTGCCAGCAGTAATCGGTACGAGCAGTACTTC
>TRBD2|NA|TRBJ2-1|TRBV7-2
CASSPRGLVSYNEQFF
TGTGCCAGCAGCCCCAGGGGACTAGTCAGTTACAATGAGCAGTTCTTC
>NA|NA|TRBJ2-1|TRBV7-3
CASSPRGSYYNEQFF
TGTGCCAGCAGCCCCCGGGGGTCGTACTACAATGAGCAGTTCTTC
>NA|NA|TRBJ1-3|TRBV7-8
CASSSTELSGNTIYF
TGTGCCAGCAGCAGTACCGAACTCTCTGGAAACACCATATATTTT
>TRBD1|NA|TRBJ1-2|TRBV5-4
CASSSNRGEDYGYTF
TGTGCCAGCAGCTCTAACAGGGGAGAGGACTATGGCTACACCTTC
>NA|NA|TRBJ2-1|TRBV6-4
CASSITGTYLNNEQFF
TGTGCCAGCAGCATAACCGGGACTTACCTAAACAATGAGCAGTTCTTC
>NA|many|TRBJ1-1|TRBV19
CASSTDRPKGGKNTEAFF
TGTGCCAGTAGTACCGATCGACCGAAGGGGGGGAAGAACACTGAAGCTTTCTTT
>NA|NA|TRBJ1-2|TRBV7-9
CASSSTPGATNYGYTF
TGTGCCAGCAGCTCAACCCCAGGGGCTACTAACTATGGCTACACCTTC